This T cell receptor (beta chain) was found in a study of cytomegalovirus exposure and HLA in healthy donors. Study findings and constraints: As confirmed in vitro, a few CMV-associated chains were specific for CMV antigens. According to a later analysis, most TCR beta chains associated with CMV appeared HLA-restricted. A later analysis reportedly identified an Asian-associated ancestry cluster as carrying fewer N-insertions than the 666-donor mean.

A note on this clone: Its antigen remains unknown.

Germline lookup yields CDR1 LNHDA and CDR2 SQIVND (reference sequence). With 4 bases clipped from V and 1 base from J, the junction kept 8 bases outside the gene matches. This CDR3 contains 16 residues. PCR used 60 Vbeta primers and 13 Jbeta primers. The repertoire was sequenced with immunoSEQ multiplex PCR; TCRdb's copy has only in-frame clones and lacks some. In the table there are some 200,000 clones, roughly 77% of which are singletons. The chain is built from TRBV19 and TRBJ2-3, with 7 bases aligning to TRBD2. The source of this sequence is a male donor in good health and CMV-seropositive. The sequencing sample was made of PBMCs. CDR3 loop: CASSSIMGGGTDTQYF. CDR3 nucleotides: TGTGCCAGTAGTAGTATCATGGGGGGGGGCACAGATACGCAGTATTTT.